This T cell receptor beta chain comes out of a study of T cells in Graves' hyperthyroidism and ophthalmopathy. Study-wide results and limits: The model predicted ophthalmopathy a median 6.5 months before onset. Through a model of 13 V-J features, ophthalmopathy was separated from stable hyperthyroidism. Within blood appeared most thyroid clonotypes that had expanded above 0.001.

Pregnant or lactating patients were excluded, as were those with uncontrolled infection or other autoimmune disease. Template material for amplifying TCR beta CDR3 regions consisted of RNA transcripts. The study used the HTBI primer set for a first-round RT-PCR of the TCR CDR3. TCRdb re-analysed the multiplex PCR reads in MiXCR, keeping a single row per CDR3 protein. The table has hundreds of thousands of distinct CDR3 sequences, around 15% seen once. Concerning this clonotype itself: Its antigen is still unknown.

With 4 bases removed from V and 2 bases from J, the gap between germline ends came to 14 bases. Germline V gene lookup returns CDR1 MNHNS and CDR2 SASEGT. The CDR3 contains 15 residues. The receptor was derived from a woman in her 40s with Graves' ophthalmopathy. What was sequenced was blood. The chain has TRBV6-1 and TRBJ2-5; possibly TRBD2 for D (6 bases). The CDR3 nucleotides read TGTGCCAGCAGTGTCCGGGACTGGGAACAAGAGACCCAGTACTTC. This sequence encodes CASSVRDWEQETQYF.